This is a list of T cell receptor beta chains from one sample in a study of shared clonotypes between healthy human individuals. Profiling relied on immunoSEQ multiplex PCR, and the TCRdb table lists in-frame clones only, not all of them. The sample lists just over 2,000,000 clones; approximately 95% were seen once. What was sequenced was naive CD8+ T cells sorted from blood. Every receptor here comes from a man younger than 35 in good health. CDR3s include the opening cysteine and the closing phenylalanine or tryptophan. The D gene is left open where the match is weak. For some rows the clone size is stated as once, few or many, or as a class when expanded; others skip it.

CDR3: CASSLGLSVTDTQYF; DNA: TGCGCCAGCAGCTTGGGACTCTCTGTCACAGATACGCAGTATTTT; J: TRBJ2-3; size: -; D: -; V: TRBV5-1
CDR3: CASSPATGGKYNEQFF; DNA: TGTGCCAGCAGTCCCGCTACAGGGGGCAAGTACAATGAGCAGTTCTTC; J: TRBJ2-1; size: -; D: TRBD1; V: TRBV2
CDR3: CASSQNRDQETQYF; DNA: TGCGCCAGCAGCCAGAACCGGGACCAAGAGACCCAGTACTTC; J: TRBJ2-5; size: -; D: -; V: TRBV4-3
CDR3: CASSLENNDYGYTF; DNA: TGTGCCAGCAGCTTAGAGAACAATGACTATGGCTACACCTTC; J: TRBJ1-2; size: -; D: -; V: TRBV11-2
CDR3: CASSLPGTGDGNEQFF; DNA: TGTGCCAGCAGCTTACCTGGGACAGGGGATGGAAATGAGCAGTTCTTC; J: TRBJ2-1; size: -; D: TRBD1; V: TRBV7-9
CDR3: CAWSWDTTYEQYF; DNA: TGTGCCTGGAGTTGGGACACAACCTACGAGCAGTACTTC; J: TRBJ2-7; size: -; D: -; V: TRBV30
CDR3: CASPPAAGGRVDTQYF; DNA: TGTGCCAGCCCTCCCGCGGCGGGGGGGCGGGTAGATACGCAGTATTTT; J: TRBJ2-3; size: -; D: TRBD2; V: TRBV27
CDR3: CASSGGLAGPYEQYF; DNA: TGTGCCAGCAGCGGAGGACTAGCGGGGCCTTACGAGCAGTACTTC; J: TRBJ2-7; size: -; D: TRBD2; V: TRBV13
CDR3: CATSNDRVPREQYF; DNA: TGTGCCACCAGCAATGACAGGGTTCCGAGGGAGCAGTACTTC; J: TRBJ2-7; size: once; D: TRBD1; V: TRBV15
CDR3: CASSGPVGSSYEQYF; DNA: TGTGCCAGCAGTGGCCCAGTAGGCAGCTCCTACGAGCAGTACTTC; J: TRBJ2-7; size: -; D: -; V: TRBV27
CDR3: CASAFGNSYEQYF; DNA: TGTGCCAGCGCTTTTGGGAACTCCTACGAGCAGTACTTC; J: TRBJ2-7; size: -; D: -; V: TRBV6-1
CDR3: CASSSTGVGSPLHF; DNA: TGTGCCAGCAGCTCGACAGGGGTAGGGTCACCCCTCCACTTT; J: TRBJ1-6; size: -; D: TRBD1; V: TRBV5-6
CDR3: CASRADRGNSPLHF; DNA: TGTGCCAGTAGGGCGGACAGGGGGAATTCACCCCTCCACTTT; J: TRBJ1-6; size: few; D: TRBD1; V: TRBV19
CDR3: CASSLAGTSGMGEQYF; DNA: TGTGCCAGCAGCTTAGCGGGGACTAGCGGGATGGGCGAGCAGTACTTC; J: TRBJ2-7; size: -; D: TRBD2; V: TRBV7-9
CDR3: CASSLLLLGDGTQYF; DNA: TGTGCCAGCAGCTTGCTTTTATTAGGGGATGGGACCCAGTACTTC; J: TRBJ2-5; size: -; D: -; V: TRBV5-5
CDR3: CAISESQAGWDEQYF; DNA: TGTGCCATCAGTGAGTCGCAAGCGGGATGGGACGAGCAGTACTTC; J: TRBJ2-7; size: -; D: TRBD2; V: TRBV10-3
CDR3: CASSLDRRETQYF; DNA: TGTGCCAGCAGTTTGGATCGTCGGGAGACCCAGTACTTC; J: TRBJ2-5; size: -; D: -; V: TRBV27
CDR3: CSFRTGAGYGYTF; DNA: TGCAGCTTTCGGACAGGGGCGGGCTATGGCTACACCTTC; J: TRBJ1-2; size: once; D: TRBD1; V: TRBV29-1
CDR3: CASSLDKAGGPTDTQYF; DNA: TGTGCCAGCAGCTTAGACAAAGCGGGGGGGCCGACAGATACGCAGTATTTT; J: TRBJ2-3; size: -; D: TRBD2; V: TRBV13
CDR3: CASSPPLSYEQYF; DNA: TGTGCCAGCAGCCCACCCCTATCCTACGAGCAGTACTTC; J: TRBJ2-7; size: -; D: -; V: TRBV13
CDR3: CASRSTTDEQYF; DNA: TGCGCCAGCCGGTCAACGACTGACGAGCAGTACTTC; J: TRBJ2-7; size: -; D: -; V: TRBV5-1
CDR3: CASSQDGWAGGNEQFF; DNA: TGCGCCAGCAGCCAAGATGGGTGGGCAGGGGGAAATGAGCAGTTCTTC; J: TRBJ2-1; size: -; D: TRBD1; V: TRBV4-1
CDR3: CASSLVREGSYEQYF; DNA: TGTGCCAGCAGCTTGGTCCGGGAGGGGTCCTACGAGCAGTACTTC; J: TRBJ2-7; size: -; D: TRBD2; V: TRBV5-6
CDR3: CASSPEGPQHF; DNA: TGTGCCAGCAGTCCCGAGGGGCCCCAGCATTTT; J: TRBJ1-5; size: -; D: -; V: TRBV6-6
CDR3: CASSLETNYTEAFF; DNA: TGTGCCAGCAGCTTGGAAACAAATTACACTGAAGCTTTCTTT; J: TRBJ1-1; size: -; D: -; V: TRBV5-6
CDR3: CASSYYQGAGELFF; DNA: TGTGCCAGCAGTTACTATCAGGGGGCCGGGGAGCTGTTTTTT; J: TRBJ2-2; size: -; D: TRBD1; V: TRBV6-5
CDR3: CASSWGRNQPQHF; DNA: TGTGCCAGCAGCTGGGGTCGCAATCAGCCCCAGCATTTT; J: TRBJ1-5; size: -; D: -; V: TRBV6-1
CDR3: CASSQDEGDGEQFF; DNA: TGCGCCAGCAGCCAAGATGAGGGGGACGGTGAGCAGTTCTTC; J: TRBJ2-1; size: -; D: -; V: TRBV4-1
CDR3: CASSGDLETEAFF; DNA: TGTGCCAGTAGTGGGGACCTCGAGACTGAAGCTTTCTTT; J: TRBJ1-1; size: -; D: -; V: TRBV19
CDR3: CASSPQSVLEQYF; DNA: TGTGCCAGCAGCCCACAGTCGGTGCTCGAGCAGTACTTC; J: TRBJ2-7; size: -; D: -; V: TRBV7-2
CDR3: CASSVGGESEAFF; DNA: TGTGCCAGCAGCGTAGGGGGGGAGTCTGAAGCTTTCTTT; J: TRBJ1-1; size: -; D: -; V: TRBV9
CDR3: CATGQGEATEAFF; DNA: TGTGCCACCGGACAGGGGGAGGCCACTGAAGCTTTCTTT; J: TRBJ1-1; size: -; D: TRBD1; V: TRBV15
CDR3: CASSGGMELFF; DNA: TGCGCCAGCAGTGGGGGTATGGAACTGTTTTTT; J: TRBJ1-4; size: -; D: -; V: TRBV10-2
CDR3: CAISDPGQQETQYF; DNA: TGTGCCATCAGTGACCCGGGACAGCAAGAGACCCAGTACTTC; J: TRBJ2-5; size: -; D: TRBD1; V: TRBV10-3
CDR3: CASSSAHEYNEQFF; DNA: TGTGCCAGCAGTTCGGCCCACGAATACAATGAGCAGTTCTTC; J: TRBJ2-1; size: -; D: -; V: TRBV28
CDR3: CASSTEVIGTGVYEQYF; DNA: TGTGCCAGCAGCACAGAGGTTATCGGGACAGGTGTATACGAGCAGTACTTC; J: TRBJ2-7; size: -; D: -; V: TRBV21-1
CDR3: CASSQPGLAGLTQYF; DNA: TGTGCCAGCAGCCAACCGGGACTAGCGGGTCTAACGCAGTATTTT; J: TRBJ2-3; size: -; D: TRBD2; V: TRBV7-9
CDR3: CASQMGGIGTGELFF; DNA: TGTGCCAGTCAGATGGGGGGAATCGGAACCGGGGAGCTGTTTTTT; J: TRBJ2-2; size: -; D: -; V: TRBV27
CDR3: CASRLGEKLFF; DNA: TGTGCCAGCAGACTTGGTGAAAAACTGTTTTTT; J: TRBJ1-4; size: -; D: -; V: TRBV25-1
CDR3: CARSVTGEEQPQHF; DNA: TGTGCCAGAAGCGTGACAGGGGAGGAACAGCCCCAGCATTTT; J: TRBJ1-5; size: -; D: TRBD1; V: TRBV5-3
CDR3: CASSPRGKAAETQYF; DNA: TGTGCCAGCTCACCACGGGGAAAGGCGGCCGAGACCCAGTACTTC; J: TRBJ2-5; size: -; D: -; V: TRBV18
CDR3: CASSQVGRGDGYTF; DNA: TGTGCCAGCAGCCAAGTCGGTAGGGGCGATGGCTACACCTTC; J: TRBJ1-2; size: -; D: -; V: TRBV14
CDR3: CASSVEVGNTGELFF; DNA: TGTGCCAGCAGCGTAGAGGTCGGGAACACCGGGGAGCTGTTTTTT; J: TRBJ2-2; size: -; D: -; V: TRBV9
CDR3: CASSLGIAGALYNEQFF; DNA: TGTGCCAGCAGCTTGGGGATAGCGGGGGCCCTCTACAATGAGCAGTTCTTC; J: TRBJ2-1; size: -; D: TRBD2; V: TRBV5-6
CDR3: CSVGLAETVQETQYF; DNA: TGCAGCGTTGGTCTAGCGGAAACCGTCCAAGAGACCCAGTACTTC; J: TRBJ2-5; size: -; D: TRBD2; V: TRBV29-1
CDR3: CASSTRDEQYF; DNA: TGTGCCAGCAGCACCAGGGACGAGCAGTACTTC; J: TRBJ2-7; size: -; D: -; V: TRBV7-9
CDR3: CASSQEGTVMTNYGYTF; DNA: TGCGCCAGCAGCCAAGAAGGGACGGTGATGACTAACTATGGCTACACCTTC; J: TRBJ1-2; size: -; D: -; V: TRBV4-3
CDR3: CASSPTGNTEAFF; DNA: TGTGCCAGCAGCCCCACGGGGAACACTGAAGCTTTCTTT; J: TRBJ1-1; size: -; D: -; V: TRBV5-6
CDR3: CASSQDFEGTGVYNEQFF; DNA: TGCGCCAGCAGCCAAGATTTTGAGGGGACAGGGGTCTACAATGAGCAGTTCTTC; J: TRBJ2-1; size: -; D: TRBD1; V: TRBV4-3
CDR3: CSAHGGGYNEQFF; DNA: TGCAGCGCCCATGGGGGGGGCTACAATGAGCAGTTCTTC; J: TRBJ2-1; size: -; D: TRBD2; V: TRBV29-1
CDR3: CASSVAQGGTDTQYF; DNA: TGTGCCAGCAGCGTAGCTCAGGGAGGAACAGATACGCAGTATTTT; J: TRBJ2-3; size: -; D: -; V: TRBV9
CDR3: CASSYQQYTDTQYF; DNA: TGTGCCAGCAGTTATCAACAGTACACAGATACGCAGTATTTT; J: TRBJ2-3; size: -; D: -; V: TRBV6-5
CDR3: CASSKDGGFEQFF; DNA: TGTGCCAGCAGCAAGGATGGTGGATTTGAGCAGTTCTTC; J: TRBJ2-1; size: -; D: -; V: TRBV11-2
CDR3: CAWSTDTRSSTEAFF; DNA: TGTGCCTGGAGTACCGATACACGTTCCTCCACTGAAGCTTTCTTT; J: TRBJ1-1; size: few; D: -; V: TRBV30
CDR3: CASSDRTRVTEAFF; DNA: TGTGCCAGCAGTGACAGGACCCGAGTGACTGAAGCTTTCTTT; J: TRBJ1-1; size: -; D: -; V: TRBV27
CDR3: CASSVHRDSNQPQHF; DNA: TGTGCCAGCAGCGTACACAGAGATAGCAATCAGCCCCAGCATTTT; J: TRBJ1-5; size: -; D: -; V: TRBV9
CDR3: CASSLGQATEAFF; DNA: TGTGCCAGCAGCCTAGGACAGGCCACTGAAGCTTTCTTT; J: TRBJ1-1; size: -; D: TRBD1; V: TRBV5-5